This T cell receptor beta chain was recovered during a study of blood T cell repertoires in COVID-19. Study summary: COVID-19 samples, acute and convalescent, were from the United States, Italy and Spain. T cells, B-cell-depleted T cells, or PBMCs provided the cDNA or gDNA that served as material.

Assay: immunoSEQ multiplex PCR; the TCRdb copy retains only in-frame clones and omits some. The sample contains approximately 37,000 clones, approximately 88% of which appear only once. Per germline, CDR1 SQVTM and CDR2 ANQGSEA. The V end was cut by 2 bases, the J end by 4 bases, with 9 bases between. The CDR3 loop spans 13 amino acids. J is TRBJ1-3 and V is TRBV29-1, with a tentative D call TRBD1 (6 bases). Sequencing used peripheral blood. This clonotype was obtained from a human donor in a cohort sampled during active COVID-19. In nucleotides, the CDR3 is TGCAGCGTTGAAAGGGGGGGAGGAAACACCATATATTTT. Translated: CSVERGGGNTIYF.